This record covers a single T cell receptor beta chain. Trimming left V 0 bases short and J 4 bases short, with 10 bases between. Germline V gives CDR1 MGHRA, CDR2 YSYEKL. CDR3 size: 15 residues. Alongside a J-beta primer mix, a sample-barcoded 5' primer served in a second PCR lasting 7 to 11 cycles. TCRdb processed the 5' RACE reads anew with MiXCR; each CDR3 protein has one entry. The sample includes over a million distinct CDR3 sequences, over 35% of them seen just once. The sample belongs to a study of blood T cells in healthy people across ages. The sequencing sample was made of blood. This TCR was recovered from a woman aged 55 to 70 in good health. This chain connects TRBV4-1 to TRBJ2-1, with D maybe TRBD1 (6 bases). The CDR3 DNA follows: TGCGCCAGCAGCCAAGAAGGGACATCTTACAATGAGCAGTTCTTC. Protein sequence: CASSQEGTSYNEQFF.